The TCR beta chain described here comes from a study of human T cells and chemical hapten exposure. Whole-study context: In the approximately 25-week study, patients were dosed weekly with diphenylcyclopropenone on the scalp throughout.

This clonotype showed up just a few times. As to time point: patch test 1, 2 weeks after DPC sensitization. The sample's treatment: therapeutic diphenylcyclopropenone sensitization with weekly scalp DPC. People who gave samples had alopecia, were 18 to 70 years old, and were suitable for DPC. Each CDR3 protein gets one entry after TCRdb re-called the RACE reads with MiXCR. The sample has approximately 79,000 distinct CDR3 sequences, 10% seen once. CDR1 is SGHRS, CDR2 YFSETQ, per germline. V gave up 2 bases and J gave up 1 base; unmatched junction bases: 3. The CDR3 loop spans 16 amino acids. The receptor's source is a woman aged 45-65 years with alopecia areata. Some clones in this sample may be carry-over from other donors' samples. The material was whole blood, obtained in connection with sensitization to the hapten diphenylcyclopropenone (DPC). This chain uses TRBV5-1 with TRBJ2-1; 10 bases map to TRBD2. The DNA of the CDR3 is TGCGCCAGCAGCTTTCTAGCGGGAGTGTCCTACAATGAGCAGTTCTTC. Amino acids: CASSFLAGVSYNEQFF.